The T cell receptor beta chain under discussion was sequenced for a study of blood T cell repertoires in COVID-19. Germline CDR1 reads SNHLY; CDR2 reads FYNNEI. With 8 bases removed from V and 0 bases from J, the gap between germline ends came to 10 bases. The CDR3 has 14 amino acids. The assay was immunoSEQ multiplex PCR, and TCRdb's table has in-frame clones only and misses some. The sample yields around 170,000 clones, more than 65% seen once. V gene TRBV2 combines with J gene TRBJ1-4; unclear D gene. Sequenced: peripheral blood. This receptor was identified in a woman older than 75 with acute or convalescent COVID-19. The CDR3 loop is CASHRVATNEKLFF. In DNA form, the CDR3 reads TGTGCCAGCCACAGAGTTGCAACTAATGAAAAACTGTTTTTT.